Presented here are 19 T cell receptor beta chains from one specimen sequenced in a study of regulatory T cells in long-lasting Graves disease (dated by TCRdb to the early 2020s). The meaning of the sample's time point label: newly diagnosed GD, antithyroid drugs for less than 3 months. For both TCR sequencing and RNA sequencing, RNA was extracted from PBMCs in TRIzol. Libraries were prepared through multiplex PCR. The run used an Illumina HiSeq 4000. To build TCR beta libraries, CDR3 regions were amplified by Arm-PCR using iRepertoire HTBI primers. Using fastp trimming at Q25 and MiXCR clonotype assembly, TCRdb reanalyzed the public sequencing data and kept in-frame beta chains. CDR3 protein sequences are deduplicated, and each keeps its most common genes and DNA. In all, the sample holds fewer than 650,000 distinct CDR3 sequences, and 15% to 20% of those were seen once. The ten top clones hold 12% of the sample.

These data also featured in a second study, about T cells in Graves' hyperthyroidism and ophthalmopathy.

Sequenced here: peripheral blood mononuclear cells (PBMCs), sampled at new diagnosis, from a patient treated with antithyroid drugs. The receptors originated from a man aged 18-30 years with Graves disease. Donor details come from another sample of the same person, matched by shared clones.

At least ten counts were recorded for this clonotype. The genes are TRBV12-3 or TRBV12-4 and TRBJ2-1; 9 bases fit TRBD2. Germline trimming cut 4 bases from V and 0 bases from J; bases unmatched to any gene: 13. The CDR3 has 19 amino acids. CDR3 coding DNA: TGTGCCAGCAGTTATCCCGGGACAGTTAGCGGGAGCTCCTACAATGAGCAGTTCTTC. Protein sequence: CASSYPGTVSGSSYNEQFF.

V gene TRBV3-1 combines with J gene TRBJ2-3, with TRBD1 matching 9 bases. The end of the DNA fits TRBJ2-7 better, so the J call may be wrong. The CDR3 is 14 amino acids. CDR1 is LGHDT and CDR2 is YNNKEL in the germline V gene (reference sequence). The DNA for the CDR3 is TGTGCCAGCGGACGGACAGGGGCGAAATACGAGCAGTACTTC. Protein product: CASGRTGAKYEQYF.

The rearrangement links TRBV12-3 or TRBV12-4 to TRBJ2-1, with a weak D call TRBD2 (6 bases). Trimming cost V 6 bases and J 10 bases, with 13 bases left between them. The CDR3 length is 12 residues. CDR3 DNA sequence: TGTGCCAGCAGCCTGAATAGCGGCGAGCAGTTCTTC. Amino acid sequence: CASSLNSGEQFF.

This clonotype was detected ten times or more. V gene TRBV10-3 combines with J gene TRBJ1-1; D ambiguous. Between the trimmed V and J ends, which lost 0 bases and 1 base, there was a span of 9 bases. CDR1 is ENHRY and CDR2 is SYGVKD in the germline V gene. This CDR3 comprises 15 residues. The CDR3 DNA reads TGTGCCATCAGTGAGTCGGGTAGCCCGAACACTGAAGCTTTCTTT. It yields the protein CAISESGSPNTEAFF.

The table lists this clonotype with a few counts. This chain connects TRBV24-1 to TRBJ1-1; 8 bases map to TRBD1. The CDR3 totals 13 residues. Per germline, CDR1 KGHDR and CDR2 SFDVKD. V lost 10 bases and J lost 0; bases outside the gene matches: 3. The CDR3 sequence: CATRDRLNTEAFF. For the CDR3, the DNA is TGTGCCACTCGGGACAGGTTGAACACTGAAGCTTTCTTT.

A few counts support this clonotype. The genes are TRBV19 and TRBJ2-6; 8 nucleotides match TRBD1. The trim removed 5 bases at V and 3 bases at J, leaving 3 bases unmatched. This CDR3 has 15 amino acids. Germline V gene lookup returns CDR1 LNHDA and CDR2 SQIVND (reference sequence). The CDR3 is CASSARGRGANVLTF. In nucleotides, the CDR3 is TGTGCCAGTAGTGCCAGGGGGCGTGGGGCCAACGTCCTGACTTTC.

This chain connects TRBV10-3 to TRBJ2-2; 7 positions match TRBD1. CDR1 ENHRY and CDR2 SYGVKD come from the germline V gene. The CDR3 contains 16 residues. The ends lost 3 bases at V and 0 bases at J; junction bases unmatched: 4. CDR3 region: CAISEGTASNTGELFF. The CDR3 DNA follows: TGTGCCATCAGTGAAGGGACAGCTTCGAACACCGGGGAGCTGTTTTTT.

This clonotype appeared many times. This chain connects TRBV29-1 to TRBJ2-3, with TRBD1 matching over 7 bases. The V and J ends lost 2 bases and 4 bases, in that order; junction bases with no gene match: 9. There are 15 residues in the CDR3. CDR1 and CDR2 (germline): SQVTM, ANQGSEA. This CDR3 is CSVEFRDSRSDTQYF. In DNA form, the CDR3 reads TGCAGCGTTGAATTCCGGGACAGTCGGTCAGATACGCAGTATTTT.

V usage is TRBV29-1 and J usage is TRBJ2-5; 7 nucleotides match TRBD1. V gave up 2 bases and J gave up 4 bases; unmatched junction bases: 10. This CDR3 has 15 residues. Per germline, CDR1 SQVTM and CDR2 ANQGSEA. The CDR3 is CSVETGAGGSETQYF. The CDR3 DNA is TGCAGCGTTGAAACAGGGGCCGGCGGGTCAGAGACCCAGTACTTC.

Only a few counts were recorded for this clonotype. This chain connects TRBV11-3 to TRBJ2-2, with 9 bases aligning to TRBD1. Germline V gene data show CDR1 as SGHNT and CDR2 as YENEEA. The CDR3 has 17 residues. V was pared by 1 base and J by 4 bases, with 7 bases of the junction left unmatched. CDR3 sequence reads: CASSLAAGQGFTGELFF. CDR3 bases: TGTGCCAGCAGCTTAGCAGCAGGACAGGGGTTCACCGGGGAGCTGTTTTTT.

This clonotype was recorded many times. The V call is TRBV29-1, the J call TRBJ1-4; TRBD1 might be the D (5 bases). CDR1 and CDR2 (germline): SQVTM, ANQGSEA. The CDR3 contains 11 residues. Between the trimmed V and J ends, which lost 7 bases and 10 bases, there was a span of 13 bases. The CDR3 DNA reads as TGCAGCGGGGGCTATGATGGAAAACTGTTTTTT. It translates to CSGGYDGKLFF.

This clonotype appeared a few times. A much larger clone lies a single base off, so this may be a read error. The CDR3 does not close with the conserved phenylalanine or tryptophan, likely indicating a read error. The chain couples TRBV6-1 to TRBJ2-1; D is possibly TRBD1 or TRBD2 (6 bases each). Germline V CDR1 and CDR2: MNHNS, SASEGT. This CDR3 contains 15 residues. The V end lost 5 bases, the J end lost 3 bases, and 14 bases lay between the germline ends. The CDR3 bases are TGTGCCAGCAGTCAGGGGACTTCCTTCTACAATGAGCAGTTCCTC. Amino acids: CASSQGTSFYNEQFL.

The V call is TRBV5-5, the J call TRBJ1-5; possible D gene TRBD1, 5 bases. With 0 bases removed from V and 1 base from J, the gap between germline ends came to 11 bases. Germline CDR1 is SGHKS and CDR2 is YYEKEE (reference sequence). This CDR3 is built from 16 residues. CDR3 bases: TGTGCCAGCAGCTTGGTTCAGGGCTGGAGCAATCAGCCCCAGCATTTT. This codes for CASSLVQGWSNQPQHF.

The chain is built from TRBV20-1 and TRBJ1-4; unclear D gene. The V gene lost 0 bases and the J gene lost 7 bases, with 12 bases spanning the gap. The CDR3 covers 14 residues. Per the germline V gene, CDR1 is DFQATT and CDR2 is SNEGSKA (reference sequence). The CDR3 DNA follows: TGCAGTGCTAGAGATCCCCGGGCAGGTGAAAAACTGTTTTTT. It encodes CSARDPRAGEKLFF.

This clonotype was counted many times. CDR3 region: CSAREGFNQPQHF. The CDR3, as DNA: TGCAGTGCTAGAGAAGGGTTCAATCAGCCCCAGCATTTT. The chain has TRBV20-1 and TRBJ1-5; D not certain. Germline V CDR1 and CDR2: DFQATT, SNEGSKA (reference sequence). V was trimmed by 0 bases and J by 3 bases, leaving 6 bases between them. This CDR3 is 13 amino acids long.

This clonotype occurred a few times. CDR3 nucleotide sequence: TGTGCCAGCAGCATTACAGGGACTGAAGCTTTCTTT. The encoded protein is CASSITGTEAFF. The rearrangement joins TRBV7-9 to TRBJ1-1, with a weak D call TRBD1 (6 bases). Between the trimmed V and J ends, which lost 5 bases and 5 bases, there was a span of 9 bases. This CDR3 region has 12 residues. Per germline, CDR1 SEHNR and CDR2 FQNEAQ (reference sequence).

The rearrangement links TRBV7-6 to TRBJ2-7; the match to TRBD2 covers 9 bases. The CDR3 contains 18 residues. Germline loops: CDR1 SGHVS, CDR2 FNYEAQ. Unmatched junction bases numbered 11, after V lost 0 bases and J lost 2 bases. CDR3 amino acids: CASSLAPLAGSRAYEQYF. The CDR3 DNA reads TGTGCCAGCAGCTTAGCCCCTCTAGCGGGATCAAGGGCCTACGAGCAGTACTTC.

V usage is TRBV18 and J usage is TRBJ2-2; D is unclear. The V gene lost 2 bases and the J gene lost 1 base, with 8 bases spanning the gap. The germline CDR1 and CDR2 sequences are KGHSH and LQKENI. The CDR3 has 15 residues. This CDR3 is CASSPGSGNTGELFF. In nucleotides, the CDR3 is TGTGCCAGCTCACCAGGTTCGGGGAACACCGGGGAGCTGTTTTTT.

This clonotype showed up just a few times. The genes are TRBV20-1 and TRBJ1-2; D unresolved. Per germline, CDR1 DFQATT and CDR2 SNEGSKA (reference sequence). CDR3 length equals 10 residues. The V gene lost 6 bases and the J gene lost 8 bases, with 10 bases spanning the gap. The CDR3 region is CSAQSVGYTF. CDR3 nucleotide sequence: TGCAGTGCCCAGTCAGTAGGCTACACCTTC.